This TCR beta chain was identified during a study of blood T cell repertoires in COVID-19. About the research overall: The United States, Italy and Spain were the sources of the acute and convalescent COVID-19 samples. The cDNA or gDNA used as material had been derived from T cells, B-cell-depleted T cells, or PBMCs.

A Seattle source enrolled patients during active infection and followed them longitudinally. Relative to its sample, this clone is medium-sized (0.01 to 0.1%). Per the original methods: For nucleated cells, counts were estimated from reference gene primer amplification. Libraries were prepared by immunoSEQ multiplex PCR; TCRdb keeps only in-frame clonotypes and omits some of them. The V and J calls and the clone size are those of that table, but D and trimming were determined from the DNA. The sample records about 58,000 clones, approximately 83% being singletons. CDR3 length equals 13 residues. The V end was cut by 6 bases, the J end by 2 bases, with 11 bases between.

Sequenced material: peripheral blood. The clonotype was recovered from a man aged 45-60 years with COVID-19, enrolled during active disease. The V and J genes are TRBV12-3 or TRBV12-4 and TRBJ2-7; the D gene is possibly TRBD1 (6 bases). DNA of the CDR3: TGTGCCAGCAGCTCCGGACAGACCTACGAGCAGTACTTC. Translation gives CASSSGQTYEQYF.